The 14 T cell receptor beta chains below were found in one sample sequenced in a study of tumor-infiltrating lymphocytes in primary liver carcinoma. Total RNA amounting to roughly 0.5 ug was the source from which TCR beta cDNA was made with a constant-region primer. A slightly modified ARM-PCR protocol with three nested multiplex PCR rounds produced these TCR beta libraries. The opening two PCR rounds, about 11 cycles each, paired TRBV1-TRBV30 forward primers with a C-beta reverse primer. TCRdb passed the multiplex PCR reads through MiXCR, listing each CDR3 protein once. The profile shows 150,000 to 200,000 distinct CDR3 sequences, 50% to 75% of them singletons. They got blood RNA out of unsorted whole blood and also pulled out germline DNA. Sequencing was done on a sample of peripheral blood. The receptor source for this set is a man aged 35 to 55 with primary liver carcinoma and hepatitis B virus infection.

Notes on this clonotype: Mismatch with germline at one junction end may stem from a read error. CDR3 sequence reads: CANSHLGDPPQHF. CDR3 coding DNA: TGTGCCAACAGCCACTTGGGGGACCCGCCCCAGCATTTT. The rearrangement joins TRBV11-2 to TRBJ1-5; a possible D gene is TRBD1 (5 bases). Germline V CDR1 and CDR2: SGHAT, FQNNGV. The CDR3 is made up of 13 amino acids.

The chain employs TRBV12-5 and TRBJ2-2, with 11 bases identical to TRBD1. Germline V gives CDR1 LGHNT, CDR2 FRNRAP. The CDR3 is 15 residues long. The J segment lost 3 bases and the V segment lost 7 bases, leaving 4 bases of the junction unmatched. CDR3 nucleotide sequence: TGTGCTAGTGCGTGGGGACAGGGGGACACCGGGGAGCTGTTTTTT. The encoded protein is CASAWGQGDTGELFF.

In regard to this clonotype: The junction does not match germline at one end; this may be a read error. CDR3 region: CDSTVAGLSYEQYF. The DNA of the CDR3 is TGTGACAGCACCGTAGCGGGCCTCTCCTACGAGCAGTACTTC. This chain joins TRBV6-6 and TRBJ2-7, with 7 bases aligning to TRBD2. The CDR3 has 14 residues. Germline V gene sequence: CDR1 MNHNY, CDR2 SVGAGI (reference sequence).

Comments on this clonotype: The junction does not match germline at one end; this may be a read error. V usage is TRBV5-6 and J usage is TRBJ2-5, with TRBD2 matching over 7 bases. Germline lookup yields CDR1 SGHDT and CDR2 YYEEEE. This CDR3 is built from 17 residues. DNA for the CDR3: TGTGCCAGCAACTTGGGGGGGAGGGCCCCAACCCAAGAGACCCAGTACTTC. Its protein is CASNLGGRAPTQETQYF.

A few counts support this clonotype. The rearrangement uses TRBV4-1 and TRBJ2-2; 9 bases are a match to TRBD2. This CDR3 is 17 amino acids long. Trimming took 3 bases from V and 8 from J; bases not matched to a gene: 13. Germline loops: CDR1 MGHRA, CDR2 YSYEKL. The CDR3 DNA reads TGCGCCAGCAGCCAGGAGCGTAGCGGGAGCAATCGAGGGGAGCTGTTTTTT. Its protein is CASSQERSGSNRGELFF.

The chain links TRBV6-5 to TRBJ2-3, with 9 bases fitting TRBD2. CDR1 and CDR2 (germline): MNHEY, SVGAGI. CDR3 size: 17 residues. J lost 0 bases, V lost 2 bases, and 6 bases had no gene match. The CDR3 DNA reads TGTGCCAGCAGTTACCGCCTGACTAGCGGAAGCACAGATACGCAGTATTTT. Protein product: CASSYRLTSGSTDTQYF.

This clonotype has just a few counts. The V and J genes are TRBV5-4 and TRBJ2-1; 13 nucleotides match TRBD2. Unmatched junction bases numbered 9, after V lost 4 bases and J lost 8 bases. Germline CDR1 SGHNT, CDR2 YYREEE (reference sequence). CDR3 size: 16 residues. CDR3 DNA: TGTGCCAGCAGCGTGGGACTAGCGGGATATGGCGATGAGCAGTTCTTC. Encoded protein: CASSVGLAGYGDEQFF.

In this sample, this clonotype turned up a few times. The chain couples TRBV29-1 to TRBJ2-6; no clear D. The CDR3 covers 13 residues. V lost 5 bases to trimming and J lost 4 bases, with 9 bases between them. Germline lookup yields CDR1 SQVTM and CDR2 ANQGSEA. Here the CDR3 reads CSVMMAGANVLTF. DNA for the CDR3: TGCAGCGTTATGATGGCGGGGGCCAACGTCCTGACTTTC.

The chain combines TRBV12-3 or TRBV12-4 with TRBJ2-1, with D hard to call. The CDR3 length is 10 residues. Trimming pared 5 bases from V and 11 bases from J, leaving 7 bases between. CDR3 nucleotide sequence: TGTGCCAGCAGTGTGGGTAAGCAGTTCTTC. It encodes CASSVGKQFF.

This clonotype was observed once. Germline is not matched at one junction end, which may reflect a read error. V gene TRBV12-3 or TRBV12-4 combines with J gene TRBJ1-1; D not resolved. This CDR3 contains 14 residues. The chain's CDR3 is CVSSLGSLNTEAFF. DNA for the CDR3: TGTGTCAGCAGTTTGGGCAGCCTGAACACTGAAGCTTTCTTT.

With respect to this clonotype: Just one base apart from a much larger clone, this may be a read error. The chain has TRBV6-1 and TRBJ1-5, with a possible D match to TRBD1 (5 bases). Looked up from germline, CDR1 is MNHNS and CDR2 is SASEGT. This CDR3 contains 15 residues. V was shortened by 4 bases and J by 6 bases, with 16 bases between the two germline ends. CDR3 coding DNA: TGTGCCAGCAGTGTGAGTTGGCGGGACGGTCAGCCCCAGCATTTT. Its translation is CASSVSWRDGQPQHF.

Concerning this clonotype itself: Here the CDR3 omits its conserved ending phenylalanine or tryptophan, so a read error is the likely source. This sequence joins TRBV29-1 and TRBJ2-7; TRBD1 agrees at 9 bases. The CDR3 length is 13 residues. The germline gives CDR1 SQVTM, CDR2 ANQGSEA. The V gene end was trimmed by 5 bases and the J gene end by 6 bases; junction bases not matched to a gene: 8. The CDR3 is CSVLGTGTLEQYL. CDR3 in DNA: TGCAGCGTTTTGGGGACAGGGACCCTCGAGCAGTACCTC.

This clonotype was picked up one time. V gene TRBV6-1 combines with J gene TRBJ2-7; 14 bases line up with TRBD2. CDR3 length: 16 amino acids. The J segment lost 4 bases and the V segment lost 6 bases, leaving 8 bases of the junction unmatched. The germline CDR1 and CDR2 sequences are MNHNS and SASEGT. The CDR3 DNA sequence: TGTGCCAGCAGGCAAGGACTAGCGGGGGGAGGATACGAGCAGTACTTC. This translates into CASRQGLAGGGYEQYF.

The rearrangement uses TRBV11-2 and TRBJ1-1, with 7 positions matching TRBD1. After removal of 3 bases from V and 4 bases from J, the junction contained 8 bases not matched to a gene. Germline CDR1 reads SGHAT; CDR2 reads FQNNGV. This CDR3 spans 15 amino acids. Here the CDR3 reads CASSFFRTGGTEAFF. The CDR3 DNA is TGTGCCAGCAGCTTCTTCCGGACAGGAGGCACTGAAGCTTTCTTT.